This paragraph covers one T cell receptor beta chain sequence. This entry is derived from a study of blood T cell repertoires in COVID-19. The method was immunoSEQ multiplex PCR; TCRdb's version includes in-frame clones alone and lacks a portion of them. This sample has around 120,000 clones, with under 95% found just once. Germline V gene data show CDR1 as SQVTM and CDR2 as ANQGSEA. Unmatched junction bases numbered 8, after V lost 4 bases and J lost 10 bases. The CDR3 spans 12 residues. The source is a man in his fifties or sixties with COVID-19, enrolled during active disease. V usage is TRBV29-1 and J usage is TRBJ2-5, with 8 positions matching TRBD1. Sequenced material: peripheral blood. The CDR3 reads CSVAGQGFGQYF. As DNA, the CDR3 is TGCAGCGTTGCCGGACAGGGATTTGGCCAGTACTTC.